The rows below give T cell receptor beta chains drawn from one sample of a study of blood T cells in healthy people across ages. One entry per CDR3 protein results from TCRdb running MiXCR on the 5' RACE reads. The data contain roughly 1,500,000 distinct CDR3 sequences, about 31% of them seen just once; the ten biggest clones take up around 11%. Sequencing was carried out using blood. These receptors originate from a woman in her twenties or thirties in good health. Each CDR3 is given with its conserved first and last residue. D genes are given only for firm matches. Size is stated for part of the rows, as once, few or many counts, or as a class when the clone is expanded.

j_gene: TRBJ2-1; d_gene: TRBD2; v_gene: TRBV7-9; abundance: many; CDR3nt: TGTGCCAGCAGCCCAGGACTAGGGTCTGAGCAGTTCTTC; CDR3aa: CASSPGLGSEQFF
j_gene: TRBJ2-3; d_gene: TRBD2; v_gene: TRBV20-1; abundance: -; CDR3nt: TGCAGTGCCAGACTAGCGGGGCCAAGGACAGATACGCAGTATTTT; CDR3aa: CSARLAGPRTDTQYF
j_gene: TRBJ2-1; d_gene: -; v_gene: TRBV27; abundance: -; CDR3nt: TGTGCCAGCCAACAAGGGGGGCCGCCCTACAATGAGCAGTTCTTC; CDR3aa: CASQQGGPPYNEQFF
j_gene: TRBJ2-1; d_gene: -; v_gene: TRBV10-3; abundance: few; CDR3nt: TGTGCCATCAAATGGGACAATGAGCAGTTCTTC; CDR3aa: CAIKWDNEQFF
j_gene: TRBJ2-7; d_gene: TRBD2; v_gene: TRBV25-1; abundance: -; CDR3nt: TGTGCCAGCAGTGAAGTGGCAGATTTTAGCGGGGACCGCTCCTACGAGCAGTACTTC; CDR3aa: CASSEVADFSGDRSYEQYF
j_gene: TRBJ1-2; d_gene: -; v_gene: TRBV11-2; abundance: -; CDR3nt: TGTGCCGGCAGCGCTTGGTTCGACAGTAGCATACCCTATGGCTACACCTTC; CDR3aa: CAGSAWFDSSIPYGYTF
j_gene: TRBJ2-3; d_gene: -; v_gene: TRBV5-1; abundance: -; CDR3nt: TGCGCCAGCAGCTTGGGTACTAGGCAGTATTTT; CDR3aa: CASSLGTRQYF
j_gene: TRBJ1-5; d_gene: -; v_gene: TRBV20-1; abundance: many; CDR3nt: TGCAGTGCCTTAGGAGAGAGGTCGGATCAGCCCCAGCATTTT; CDR3aa: CSALGERSDQPQHF
j_gene: TRBJ1-1; d_gene: -; v_gene: TRBV6-2/TRBV6-3; abundance: few; CDR3nt: TGTGCCAGCAGTTACTCGGGGGGGCTACACACTGAAGCTTTCTTT; CDR3aa: CASSYSGGLHTEAFF
j_gene: TRBJ2-6; d_gene: TRBD1; v_gene: TRBV5-5; abundance: few; CDR3nt: TGTGCCAGCAGCCCTTATGACAGGGAACCCGGGGCCAACGTCCTGACTTTC; CDR3aa: CASSPYDREPGANVLTF
j_gene: TRBJ2-3; d_gene: -; v_gene: TRBV11-2; abundance: -; CDR3nt: TGTGCCAGCAGCCCCTTCGCGGGGACACGCAAAAAAGATACGCAGTATTTT; CDR3aa: CASSPFAGTRKKDTQYF
j_gene: TRBJ1-5; d_gene: -; v_gene: TRBV21-1; abundance: -; CDR3nt: TGTGCCAGCAGCAAAGAATTTACCGGGACAGGGGCCTATAGCAATCAGCCCCAGCATTTT; CDR3aa: CASSKEFTGTGAYSNQPQHF
j_gene: TRBJ1-2; d_gene: -; v_gene: TRBV25-1; abundance: few; CDR3nt: TGTGCCAGCAATGAGGGCTTCGGGTATGGCTACACCTTC; CDR3aa: CASNEGFGYGYTF
j_gene: TRBJ2-5; d_gene: -; v_gene: TRBV4-1; abundance: -; CDR3nt: TGCGCCAGCAGCCAAGGGGCGTTTGGAAGAGGAGAGACCCAGTACTTC; CDR3aa: CASSQGAFGRGETQYF
j_gene: TRBJ2-7; d_gene: -; v_gene: TRBV21-1; abundance: few; CDR3nt: TGTGCCAGCAGCAAAACTGGAGTATCCTACGAGCAGTACTTC; CDR3aa: CASSKTGVSYEQYF
j_gene: TRBJ1-1; d_gene: TRBD1; v_gene: TRBV5-6; abundance: few; CDR3nt: TGTGCCAGCAGCTTGGCGGGACAGGGAAAACATTCAGCTTTCTTT; CDR3aa: CASSLAGQGKHSAFF
j_gene: TRBJ2-1; d_gene: -; v_gene: TRBV10-3; abundance: -; CDR3nt: TGTGCCAACAGTGGAAACAGGGCAGCCAATGAGCAGTTCTTC; CDR3aa: CANSGNRAANEQFF
j_gene: TRBJ2-1; d_gene: TRBD2; v_gene: TRBV6-5; abundance: few; CDR3nt: TGTGCCAGCAGTTTCCTAGCGGGGGACATATCTTACAATGAGCAGTTCTTC; CDR3aa: CASSFLAGDISYNEQFF
j_gene: TRBJ2-3; d_gene: TRBD1; v_gene: TRBV19; abundance: -; CDR3nt: TGTGCCAGTAGCCCGGACAGGGGGCGCACAGATACGCAGTATTTT; CDR3aa: CASSPDRGRTDTQYF
j_gene: TRBJ2-2; d_gene: TRBD2; v_gene: TRBV7-8; abundance: few; CDR3nt: TGTGCCAGCAGCACCCGACTAGCGGGGGGGCAGGGGGAGCTGTTTTTT; CDR3aa: CASSTRLAGGQGELFF
j_gene: TRBJ2-3; d_gene: TRBD1; v_gene: TRBV20-1; abundance: -; CDR3nt: TGCAGTGCGGAGACAGGGGGCGCGTCAGATACGCAGTATTTT; CDR3aa: CSAETGGASDTQYF
j_gene: TRBJ1-5; d_gene: -; v_gene: TRBV5-1; abundance: -; CDR3nt: TGCGCCAGCAGCTGGGGGCCGGAGAAGGGTCAGCCCCAGCATTTT; CDR3aa: CASSWGPEKGQPQHF
j_gene: TRBJ2-7; d_gene: TRBD1; v_gene: TRBV25-1; abundance: few; CDR3nt: TGTGCCAGCAGTGAGGGGACAGGGGCGAGCTCCTACGAGCAGTACTTC; CDR3aa: CASSEGTGASSYEQYF
j_gene: TRBJ2-3; d_gene: -; v_gene: TRBV5-1; abundance: -; CDR3nt: TGCGCCAGCCGAGAGGGTGCGGCAGATACGCAGTATTTT; CDR3aa: CASREGAADTQYF
j_gene: TRBJ2-5; d_gene: -; v_gene: TRBV4-2; abundance: -; CDR3nt: TGTGCCAGCAGCCAAGATCCGGGAACCAAAGAGACCCAGTACTTC; CDR3aa: CASSQDPGTKETQYF
j_gene: TRBJ2-2; d_gene: TRBD2; v_gene: TRBV11-1; abundance: -; CDR3nt: TGTGCCAGCAGCCCCCGCGGGGGACCTAACACCGGGGAGCTGTTTTTT; CDR3aa: CASSPRGGPNTGELFF
j_gene: TRBJ2-7; d_gene: -; v_gene: TRBV21-1; abundance: few; CDR3nt: TGTGCCAGCACCCCCGTCTTAGCAGGGAGCTTTTGGTCCTACGAGCAGTACTTC; CDR3aa: CASTPVLAGSFWSYEQYF
j_gene: TRBJ2-3; d_gene: TRBD2; v_gene: TRBV12-3/TRBV12-4; abundance: -; CDR3nt: TGTGCCAGCATTCGCGCGGGAGACGGTCCAGATACGCAGTATTTT; CDR3aa: CASIRAGDGPDTQYF
j_gene: TRBJ1-2; d_gene: -; v_gene: TRBV3-1; abundance: few; CDR3nt: TGTGCCAGCAGCCAACCCAAAACAGGGAACTATGGCTACACCTTC; CDR3aa: CASSQPKTGNYGYTF
j_gene: TRBJ1-2; d_gene: TRBD1; v_gene: TRBV6-1; abundance: -; CDR3nt: TGTGCCAGCACAACTTCCTGGACAGGGGGCGTTTTATATGGCTACACCTTC; CDR3aa: CASTTSWTGGVLYGYTF
j_gene: TRBJ2-7; d_gene: -; v_gene: TRBV7-9; abundance: -; CDR3nt: TGTGCCAGCAGCTCTTGGGCGACCGGGACCTCCTACGAGCAGTACTTC; CDR3aa: CASSSWATGTSYEQYF
j_gene: TRBJ1-1; d_gene: -; v_gene: TRBV5-1; abundance: -; CDR3nt: TGCGCCAGCAGCTTGAGTGTTCTCGGGGGACAAATGAACACTGAAGCTTTCTTT; CDR3aa: CASSLSVLGGQMNTEAFF
j_gene: TRBJ1-2; d_gene: TRBD1; v_gene: TRBV7-6; abundance: few; CDR3nt: TGTGCCAGCGGGTCGTGGGGACAGGGGGTAGATGGCTACACCTTC; CDR3aa: CASGSWGQGVDGYTF
j_gene: TRBJ2-7; d_gene: TRBD2; v_gene: TRBV6-2/TRBV6-3; abundance: -; CDR3nt: TGTACCAGCAGTAGAAGCGGGGGGATGATCTCCTACGAGCAGTACTTC; CDR3aa: CTSSRSGGMISYEQYF
j_gene: TRBJ1-2; d_gene: -; v_gene: TRBV28; abundance: -; CDR3nt: TGTGCCAGCAGTGACTGGAGGGGTTATGGCTACACCTTC; CDR3aa: CASSDWRGYGYTF
j_gene: TRBJ2-7; d_gene: TRBD1; v_gene: TRBV2; abundance: -; CDR3nt: TGTGCCAGTTCGCCGGGACAGGTCGTACACGAGCAGTACTTC; CDR3aa: CASSPGQVVHEQYF
j_gene: TRBJ2-1; d_gene: -; v_gene: TRBV2; abundance: few; CDR3nt: TGTGCCAGCAGTGAAGCGCACGGGAAGAGCTCCTACAATGAGCAGTTCTTC; CDR3aa: CASSEAHGKSSYNEQFF